The clone carrying this TCR beta chain was recorded only once. This sample stems from a study of blood T cell repertoires in COVID-19. Study-wide context: Acute and convalescent COVID-19 specimens originated in the United States, Italy and Spain. Nucleic acid was either cDNA or gDNA, and it came from T cells, B-cell-depleted T cells, or PBMCs.

Original processing methods: Counts of nucleated cells, estimated from reference gene primer amplification, were obtained. Sequenced by immunoSEQ multiplex PCR; TCRdb stores in-frame clones only, minus some. V and J calls and clone size come straight from that table; D and trimming were deduced from the DNA. The sample yields 110,000 to 150,000 clones, 70% to 80% seen once. Trimming shortened V by 0 bases and J by 8 bases, and 15 bases separated the two germline ends. The CDR3 contains 15 residues. Per the germline V gene, CDR1 is SGDLS and CDR2 is YYNGEE. The sequencing input was peripheral blood. The chain uses TRBV9 and TRBJ2-1, with D unclear. The TCR was taken from a man aged 55 to 70 with acute or convalescent COVID-19. The CDR3 sequence is CASSVAVSKMDEQFF. The DNA for the CDR3 is TGTGCCAGCAGCGTAGCGGTTTCGAAAATGGATGAGCAGTTCTTC. The full variable domain, with the rest looked up from reference TRBV9 and TRBJ2-1, is DSGVTQTPKHLITATGQRVTLRCSPRSGDLSVYWYQQSLDQGLQFLIQYYNGEERAKGNILERFSAQQFPDLHSELNLSSLELGDSALYFCASSVAVSKMDEQFFGPGTRLTVL.